This T cell receptor (beta chain) is from a study of shared T cell receptors in the human thymus. The germline V gene encodes CDR1 MNHNS and CDR2 SASEGT. The CDR3 loop spans 15 amino acids. V dropped 3 bases and J dropped 4; count of bases not matched to a gene: 6. Only in-frame clones appear in the TCRdb table, and some are missing; sequencing was by immunoSEQ multiplex PCR. The table lists almost 550,000 clones, roughly 74% of them singletons. These same records also appear under a second study, on human thymus T cells. That study reports: The donors were infants in Finland with congenital heart defects, otherwise immunologically healthy. Thymus specimens were resections from corrective heart surgery. It looked as if thymic and blood repertoires used V and J genes in a biased way.

The origin of this receptor is a boy younger than two with a congenital heart defect. Sequences were obtained from thymocytes. The chain has TRBV6-1 and TRBJ1-2; 9 nucleotides line up with TRBD1. The CDR3 here is CASSEGQGFSYGYTF. The CDR3 bases are TGTGCCAGCAGTGAGGGACAGGGCTTTTCCTATGGCTACACCTTC.